A single sample is the source of the 6 T cell receptor beta chains below, sequenced in a study of cytomegalovirus exposure and HLA in healthy donors. PCR was performed using 60 Vbeta and 13 Jbeta primers. TCRdb's copy holds only in-frame clones and misses some; the assay was immunoSEQ multiplex PCR. The sample lists over 150,000 clones; roughly 79% were seen once. The sample comprised PBMCs. Receptors originate from a male donor in good health and CMV-seropositive.

The J gene is TRBJ2-5, the V gene TRBV2, with 10 nucleotides matching TRBD1. J was trimmed by 11 bases and V by 8 bases; bases with no gene match: 14. This CDR3 is 14 amino acids long. Germline-derived CDR1 and CDR2 are SNHLY and FYNNEI. The CDR3 region has the DNA TGTGCCAGCGATCAAGGGGGACAGGGGAGGGAGCAGTACTTC. It encodes CASDQGGQGREQYF.

This sequence joins TRBV4-3 and TRBJ1-6; 7 bases are shared with TRBD1. This CDR3 region has 15 residues. Trimming cost V 0 bases and J 8 bases; bases outside gene matches: 4. Germline CDR1 and CDR2: LGHNA and YSLEER. For the CDR3, the DNA is TGCGCCAGCAGCCAAGATAAGGGGGCTGATTCACCCCTCCACTTT. Translated, it gives CASSQDKGADSPLHF.

V usage is TRBV5-1 and J usage is TRBJ2-2; 8 nucleotides line up with TRBD1. In germline, CDR1 is SGHRS, CDR2 YFSETQ. Unmatched junction bases numbered 2, after V lost 2 bases and J lost 5 bases. This CDR3 is 14 amino acids long. The CDR3 reads CASSLRTGTGELFF. CDR3 nucleotides: TGCGCCAGCAGCTTAAGGACAGGGACCGGGGAGCTGTTTTTT.

This clone was seen only a few times. V usage is TRBV4-3 and J usage is TRBJ1-6, with D perhaps matching TRBD1 (5 bases). V was pared by 3 bases and J by 9 bases, with 9 bases between. Germline V lookup: CDR1 LGHNA, CDR2 YSLEER. This CDR3 comprises 13 residues. As DNA, the CDR3 is TGCGCCAGCAGCCAGGATACAGGTTCACCCCTCCACTTT. It encodes CASSQDTGSPLHF.

This clone was seen a few times. The CDR3 here is CAISEFTATGELFF. CDR3 coding DNA: TGTGCCATCAGTGAGTTTACAGCCACCGGGGAGCTGTTTTTT. This chain joins TRBV10-3 and TRBJ2-2; D is ambiguous. The CDR3 totals 14 residues. V lost 1 base and J lost 4, with 7 bases in between. Germline V gene lookup returns CDR1 ENHRY and CDR2 SYGVKD.

This chain uses TRBV5-1 with TRBJ2-3; D is unresolved. Between the trimmed V and J ends, which lost 0 bases and 4 bases, there was a span of 6 bases. This CDR3 region has 13 residues. The germline CDR1 and CDR2 sequences are SGHRS and YFSETQ. The CDR3 sequence is CASSLELADTQYF. The CDR3 DNA follows: TGCGCCAGCAGCTTGGAGCTAGCAGATACGCAGTATTTT.